This TCR beta chain was observed in a study of molecular identifiers for immune sequencing clone quantification (dated by TCRdb to 2016 to 2019). Broadly, across the study: For a replicate experiment, the RNA from either about 20,000 or 100,000 naive CD8 T cells was divided into five aliquots, and four of those aliquots went on to sequencing. This methods study used CD8 T cells to benchmark TCR RNA copy counting and molecular-identifier clustering-based TCR repertoire sequencing (MIDCIRS).

Findings and caveats that apply to the study as a whole: Clones above 20 RNA copies held over 99% of molecules in CMV-specific effector cells but under 1% in naive cells. When barcode sub-clustering was omitted, TCR diversity was inflated by chimeric consensus sequences, with chimeras reaching as high as 47%. Spiked-in Jurkat TCR RNA (about ten copies' worth), which is not part of the donor repertoire, was contained in the naive libraries. Identical TCR molecules sharing a barcode could cause highly expanded clone sizes to be underestimated. Spiked-in Jurkat TCR RNA equivalent to a single cell was reported to be detectable even among approximately 1 million naive CD8 T cells. Approximately 3.3 recovered TCR RNA copies per cell were obtained by modeling, versus roughly 10 by digital PCR, implying a capture efficiency of about 30%.

The method behind the library was PCR. The instrument was an Illumina HiSeq 4000. Bulk TCR libraries were prepared as previously described, using TCR primers listed in Table S5. Purification of total RNA was performed with the Qiagen AllPrep DNA/RNA kit. Before analysis, reads from multiple sequencing runs of the same library were pooled. The paper's data handling went like this. Only reads with exact TCR constant sequence were kept, trimmed to 150 nt, and grouped by their 12-nt molecular barcodes. Reads within each barcode group were sub-clustered using a 15% Levenshtein threshold, and quality-weighted consensus sequences were constructed for each RNA molecule. Non-functional sequences were filtered out, along with any lower-count sequence sitting one edit away from another sequence. Based on fitting two negative binomial distributions, any barcode sub-cluster with under 20% of the maximum read count was discarded. Through fastp at Q25 and MiXCR, TCRdb rebuilt clones from the public reads, retaining in-frame beta chains. When rows share a CDR3 protein, they turn into one entry using the most common DNA and genes. It is TCRdb's table, rather than the study itself, that gives the V and J calls and clone size. The sample yields about 640,000 distinct CDR3 sequences; less than 20% were counted once. Roughly 0.83% of the sample goes to the ten largest clones.

Naive CD8 T cell libraries were made from roughly 21,000 to 960,000 sorted cells using 10%, 30% or 50% of purified RNA. Naive CD8 T cells were FACS-sorted as CD8+CD4-CCR7+CD45RA+ on a BD FACSAria II into RLT Plus buffer. To test detection sensitivity, Jurkat RNA equal to approximately ten TCR copies was added to samples of about 20,000-1,100,000 naive CD8 T cells. Enrichment of CD8 T cells was performed with RosetteSep CD8+ T Cell Enrichment Cocktail and Ficoll-Paque, after which ACK red cell lysis was carried out. Trimming takes 4 bases from V and 0 bases from J, and the germline ends sit 6 bases apart. The germline V gene gives CDR1 as KGHDR and CDR2 as SFDVKD. Inclusive of the bounding cysteine and phenylalanine, the CDR3 is 14 residues long. Kept here is only the CDR3 DNA, which spans 42 bases and is read in frame from base 1. Notes on this clonotype: The specificity of this receptor is unknown. One base away there is no much larger clone; base qualities are not given.

The receptor comes from a human donor in good health. Some libraries in this study had Jurkat cell RNA spiked in. Sequenced: naive CD8+ T cells from blood, with Jurkat cell RNA spiked in. The sample's cell subset or site label, in plain terms: FACS-sorted CD8+CD4-CCR7+CD45RA+ naive T cells. Recombination joined TRBV24-1 with TRBJ1-5; a confident D gene designation cannot be given. The base sequence is TGTGCCACCAGTGAACATTATAGCAATCAGCCCCAGCATTTT. The encoded protein is CATSEHYSNQPQHF.